This TCR beta chain was captured by sequencing in a study of siplizumab effects on memory and regulatory T cells. TCRdb's table, derived via immunoSEQ multiplex PCR, lists solely in-frame clones and lacks some. This sample has 94,000 or so clones, with roughly 96% found just once. The length of the CDR3 is 14 residues. V lost 6 bases to trimming and J lost 5 bases, with 16 bases between them. Per germline, CDR1 MNHNS and CDR2 SASEGT. The sequence derives from a human donor in good health. The sequenced material came from naive CD4+ T cells sorted from blood. The chain has TRBV6-1 and TRBJ1-1, with D tentatively TRBD1 (5 bases). The chain's CDR3 is CASSAAGRGTEAFF. Written as DNA, the CDR3 is TGTGCCAGCAGCGCCGCGGGGCGCGGAACTGAAGCTTTCTTT.